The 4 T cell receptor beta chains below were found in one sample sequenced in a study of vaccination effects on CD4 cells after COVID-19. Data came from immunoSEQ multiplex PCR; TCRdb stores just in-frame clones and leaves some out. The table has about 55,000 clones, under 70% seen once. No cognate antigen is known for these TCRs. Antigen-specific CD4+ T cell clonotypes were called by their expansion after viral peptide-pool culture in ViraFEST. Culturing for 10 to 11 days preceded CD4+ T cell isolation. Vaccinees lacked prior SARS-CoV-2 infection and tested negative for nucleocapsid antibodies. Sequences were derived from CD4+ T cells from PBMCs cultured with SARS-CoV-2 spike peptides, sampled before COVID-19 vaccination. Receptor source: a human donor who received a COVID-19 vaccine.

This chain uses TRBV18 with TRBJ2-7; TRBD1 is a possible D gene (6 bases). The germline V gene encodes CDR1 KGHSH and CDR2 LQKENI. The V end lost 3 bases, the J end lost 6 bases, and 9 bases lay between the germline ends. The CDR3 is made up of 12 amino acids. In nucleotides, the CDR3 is TGTGCCAGCTCACCCGACAGGTCCGAGCAGTACTTC. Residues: CASSPDRSEQYF.

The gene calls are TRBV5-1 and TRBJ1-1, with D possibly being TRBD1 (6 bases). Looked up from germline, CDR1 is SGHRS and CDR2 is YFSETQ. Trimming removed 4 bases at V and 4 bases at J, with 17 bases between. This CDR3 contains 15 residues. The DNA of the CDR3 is TGCGCCAGCAGCCCCCTGGGGGGGGCGCCCACTGAAGCTTTCTTT. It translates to CASSPLGGAPTEAFF.

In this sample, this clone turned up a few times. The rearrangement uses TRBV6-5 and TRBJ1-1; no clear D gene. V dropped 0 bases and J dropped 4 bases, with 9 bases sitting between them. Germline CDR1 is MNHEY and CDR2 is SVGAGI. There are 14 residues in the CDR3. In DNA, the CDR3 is TGTGCCAGCAGTTACTCCTCTCGGGGCACTGAAGCTTTCTTT. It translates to CASSYSSRGTEAFF.

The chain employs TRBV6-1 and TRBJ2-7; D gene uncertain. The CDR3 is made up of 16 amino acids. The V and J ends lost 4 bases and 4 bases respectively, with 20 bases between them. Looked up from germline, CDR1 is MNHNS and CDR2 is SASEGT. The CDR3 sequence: CASSVFRSPSRYEQYF. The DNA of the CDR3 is TGTGCCAGCAGTGTCTTCAGGAGTCCCAGTAGGTACGAGCAGTACTTC.